This T cell receptor beta chain was identified in a study of T cell responses to AZD1222 COVID-19 vaccine. Study results and caveats: Unmutated variant regions are reportedly targeted by nearly half of spike-specific TCRs.

Profiled with immunoSEQ multiplex PCR; TCRdb holds only in-frame clones, not every one. This sample has approximately 150,000 clones; more than 85% occur once, and the top ten carry 1.4%. About this clone itself: Its specificity is not known.

This CDR3 contains 16 residues. Trimming removed 0 bases at V and 4 bases at J, with 13 bases between. The germline gives CDR1 LNHNV, CDR2 YYDKDF (reference sequence). Sequenced material: peripheral blood, taken on day 0 of AZD1222 vaccination. V gene TRBV15 combines with J gene TRBJ2-1; tentative D call: TRBD1 (6 bases). This TCR came from an adult in good health. The CDR3 bases are TGTGCCACCAGCAGAGAATACGGGCAGGGGTACAATGAGCAGTTCTTC. Amino acids: CATSREYGQGYNEQFF.